A selection of T cell receptor beta chains follows, all from one sample in a study of CD8 T cells in Susac syndrome. Each CDR3 protein is one row after TCRdb ran MiXCR on the immunoSEQ multiplex PCR reads. The sample contains 150,000 or so distinct CDR3 sequences, about 92% of which appear only once. The sample consisted of CD4+ T cells from PBMCs. Receptors originate from a human donor in good health. The CDR3 runs from the conserved cysteine through the conserved F or W. A D gene is named only where the DNA matches it firmly. Rows may omit the clone size; those that give it use once, few, many or a size class.

clone_size,d_call,v_call,j_call,cdr3_nt,cdr3_aa
NA,NA,TRBV20-1,TRBJ2-1,TGCAGTTCGAGGGGAAATGAGCAGTTCTTC,CSSRGNEQFF
NA,NA,TRBV5-6,TRBJ2-5,TGTGCCAGCAGCTTGGATCCTCAGGCCCAGTACTTC,CASSLDPQAQYF
NA,NA,TRBV4-3,TRBJ2-7,TGCGCCAGCAGCCAGGACCCCGGGACACAGGCTGAGGAGCAGTACTTC,CASSQDPGTQAEEQYF
NA,NA,TRBV3-1,TRBJ2-7,TGTGCCAGCAGCCAGGAGGCGCAGGGGAGAAAGCAGTACTTC,CASSQEAQGRKQYF
NA,NA,TRBV19,TRBJ2-1,TGTGCCAGTAGCATTCGTACAGGGCGCACTGAGCAGTTCTTC,CASSIRTGRTEQFF
NA,TRBD1,TRBV15,TRBJ1-1,TGTGCCACCAGCGGCAGGGACAGTGAAGCTTTCTTT,CATSGRDSEAFF
NA,NA,TRBV11-2,TRBJ2-7,TGTGCCAGCAGCTTAAATGCAGGGTCGATATACGAGCAGTACTTC,CASSLNAGSIYEQYF
NA,NA,TRBV5-4,TRBJ1-5,TGTGCCAGCAGCCTTCTGGGCTTTCAGCCCCAGCATTTT,CASSLLGFQPQHF
NA,TRBD2,TRBV7-8,TRBJ2-1,TGTGCCAGCAGCCCTCGACGTACTAGCGCGCTTTTAGGCAATGAGCAGTTCTTC,CASSPRRTSALLGNEQFF
NA,NA,TRBV20-1,TRBJ2-4,TGCAGTGCTAGTAGGGTTTTAGCCAAAAACATTCAGTACTTC,CSASRVLAKNIQYF
NA,NA,TRBV28,TRBJ2-5,TGTGCCAGCAGGGATCCCCAAGAGACCCAGTACTTC,CASRDPQETQYF
NA,NA,TRBV5-1,TRBJ2-1,TGCGCCAGCAGCCCCGGGTCGGCTAGCGCGTACAATGAGCAGTTCTTC,CASSPGSASAYNEQFF
NA,NA,TRBV6-6,TRBJ1-2,TGTGCCAGCAGTAAACCCAACTATGGCTACACCTTC,CASSKPNYGYTF
once,NA,TRBV11-2,TRBJ1-1,TGTGCCAGCAGCCTAGACCTTGAAGCTTTCTTT,CASSLDLEAFF
once,NA,TRBV25-1,TRBJ2-3,TGTGCCAGCAGTGAGTTCGGGGTGGCAGGCTTCACAGATACGCAGTATTTT,CASSEFGVAGFTDTQYF
NA,NA,TRBV30,TRBJ2-1,TGTGCCTGGAGTGTAGAGTTGGCCAGGAGCTCCTACAATGAGCAGTTCTTC,CAWSVELARSSYNEQFF
NA,NA,TRBV2,TRBJ2-2,TGTGCCAGCAGTGAGTGGCAGGGAGGCACCGGGGAGCTGTTTTTT,CASSEWQGGTGELFF
NA,TRBD1,TRBV28,TRBJ2-7,TGTGCCAGCAGTTTAGGGGACAGGGGGTACGAGCAGTACTTC,CASSLGDRGYEQYF
NA,NA,TRBV3-1,TRBJ2-1,TGTGCCAGCAGCCAATCCCGGGGGTCCCCTTACAATGAGCAGTTCTTC,CASSQSRGSPYNEQFF
NA,TRBD1,TRBV27,TRBJ2-7,TGTGCCAGCAGTCGCTCTCCGGGACAGGGAGTCCACGAGCAGTACTTC,CASSRSPGQGVHEQYF
NA,NA,TRBV20-1,TRBJ2-3,TGCAGTGCTGATGGGGCATTAAGCACAGATACGCAGTATTTT,CSADGALSTDTQYF
NA,TRBD1,TRBV2,TRBJ1-4,TGTGCCAGCAGTGACTATCCATACAGGGGGTGGGAAAAACTGTTTTTT,CASSDYPYRGWEKLFF
NA,NA,TRBV19,TRBJ2-4,TGTGCCAGCCAACCAGGGACGGTGAAAAACATTCAGTACTTC,CASQPGTVKNIQYF
once,NA,TRBV20-1,TRBJ1-1,TGCAGTGCTAGAGATCAAGGAGTGAGGACTGAAGCTTTCTTT,CSARDQGVRTEAFF
NA,NA,TRBV6-1,TRBJ2-4,TGTGCCAGCAGTGAAATTCGGCCTAGGCAAGTCCTGATAGCCAAAAACATTCAGTACTTC,CASSEIRPRQVLIAKNIQYF
NA,NA,TRBV29-1,TRBJ2-4,TGCAGCGCCGTTCGGGATAGTGACATTCAGTACTTC,CSAVRDSDIQYF
NA,NA,TRBV5-1,TRBJ2-5,TGCGCCAGCAGCTGGAGGGGTGCCCAAGAGACCCAGTACTTC,CASSWRGAQETQYF
NA,NA,TRBV3-1,TRBJ2-7,TGTGCCAGCAGCCAATTTAACGAGCAGTACTTC,CASSQFNEQYF
NA,NA,TRBV11-2,TRBJ2-3,TGTGCCAGCAGCTTAGGGTGGGGGGCAACCTACTCAGATACGCAGTATTTT,CASSLGWGATYSDTQYF
NA,TRBD1,TRBV10-3,TRBJ2-3,TGTGCCATCAGGCCGGGACAGGGGTTGAGGGACACAGATACGCAGTATTTT,CAIRPGQGLRDTDTQYF
NA,NA,TRBV14,TRBJ1-3,TGTGCCAGCAGCCAAAACACAGGGTCTGGAAACACCATATATTTT,CASSQNTGSGNTIYF
NA,NA,TRBV28,TRBJ1-2,TGTGCCAGCAGTTTGGGGGGCTATGGCTACACCTTC,CASSLGGYGYTF
NA,TRBD2,TRBV10-3,TRBJ2-3,TGTGCCATCAGTAAACAAACTAGCGGGGGCACAGATACGCAGTATTTT,CAISKQTSGGTDTQYF
NA,NA,TRBV20-1,TRBJ2-1,TGCAGTGCTAGAGGACTAGTTGGCTACAATGAGCAGTTCTTC,CSARGLVGYNEQFF
NA,NA,TRBV12-3/TRBV12-4,TRBJ1-2,TGTGCCAGCAGCGCCTTAGGGGTTTGGTATGGCTACACCTTC,CASSALGVWYGYTF
NA,NA,TRBV6-2/TRBV6-3,TRBJ2-1,TGTGCCAGCAAAGACGACGGAGCAAATGAGCAGTTCTTC,CASKDDGANEQFF
NA,NA,TRBV18,TRBJ2-5,TGTGCCAGCTCATCTGGCATTCAAGAGACCCAGTACTTC,CASSSGIQETQYF
few,TRBD2,TRBV19,TRBJ2-7,TGTGCCAGTCAGGGGACTAGCGGATCCTACGAGCAGTACTTC,CASQGTSGSYEQYF
NA,NA,TRBV2,TRBJ1-2,TGTGCCAGCAGCCGAACAGGCGTTTCAAATGGCTACACCTTC,CASSRTGVSNGYTF
NA,TRBD1,TRBV7-3,TRBJ1-1,TGTGCCAGCAGCCTCCGGGACAGGCTAAACACTGAAGCTTTCTTT,CASSLRDRLNTEAFF
NA,TRBD1,TRBV5-1,TRBJ1-4,TGCGCCAGCAGCCTCCGACAGGGGGATGAAAAACTGTTTTTT,CASSLRQGDEKLFF
NA,NA,TRBV7-2,TRBJ2-4,TGTGCCAGCAGCTTAACGGGGGCCAAAAACATTCAGTACTTC,CASSLTGAKNIQYF
NA,TRBD2,TRBV4-1,TRBJ2-7,TGCGCCAGCAGCCAAGATGGGGGACTAGCGGGGTACGAGCAGTACTTC,CASSQDGGLAGYEQYF
NA,NA,TRBV4-1,TRBJ2-6,TGCGCCAGCAGCCAAGAAGAAAGGGTGGCTGGGGCCAACGTCCTGACTTTC,CASSQEERVAGANVLTF
once,NA,TRBV5-1,TRBJ2-7,TGCGCCAGCAGCGCCCTCGAGGGGGGGACCTACGAGCAGTACTTC,CASSALEGGTYEQYF
NA,TRBD1,TRBV6-1,TRBJ2-2,TGTGCCGTCGACAGGGGGCCCACCGCCAACACCGGGGAGCTGTTTTTT,CAVDRGPTANTGELFF
NA,NA,TRBV7-9,TRBJ2-3,TGTGCCAGCACCGATTCGGGACTCGGGGATACGCAGTATTTT,CASTDSGLGDTQYF
NA,NA,TRBV7-9,TRBJ1-2,TGTGCCAGCAGCCCCCAAGGACCCGGCTACACCTTC,CASSPQGPGYTF
NA,TRBD1,TRBV9,TRBJ2-2,TGTGCCAGCAGCCCCCGGGACAGGGCCACCGGGGAGCTGTTTTTT,CASSPRDRATGELFF
NA,NA,TRBV3-1,TRBJ1-5,TGTGCCAGCAGCGGAGGACAGAGCAATCAGCCCCAGCATTTT,CASSGGQSNQPQHF
NA,NA,TRBV6-2/TRBV6-3,TRBJ1-5,TGTGCCAGCAGCCAAAGGGGGAGGCAGGGGCAGCCCCAGCATTTT,CASSQRGRQGQPQHF
NA,TRBD1,TRBV5-1,TRBJ1-2,TGCGCCAGCAGACAGGGGACAGATGGCTACACCTTC,CASRQGTDGYTF
NA,TRBD1,TRBV3-1,TRBJ1-1,TGTGCCAGCAGAGACCTGACAGGGGATACTGAAGCTTTCTTT,CASRDLTGDTEAFF
NA,NA,TRBV7-6,TRBJ2-7,TGTGCCAGCAGCTTAGAAACCTCCGGGACACCATACGAGCAGTACTTC,CASSLETSGTPYEQYF
NA,NA,TRBV28,TRBJ2-1,TGTGCCAGCAGTGCCCAATACGGTGAGCAGTTCTTC,CASSAQYGEQFF
few,NA,TRBV2,TRBJ2-5,TGTGCCAGCAAGGCTGCGGCAGAGACCCAGTACTTC,CASKAAAETQYF
NA,NA,TRBV20-1,TRBJ1-1,TGCAGTGCTAGAGTGGGCCACAGGTTGAACACTGAAGCTTTCTTT,CSARVGHRLNTEAFF
NA,NA,TRBV5-1,TRBJ2-7,TGCGCCAGCAGCCCGGGCACGGTAACCTACGAGCAGTACTTC,CASSPGTVTYEQYF
NA,NA,TRBV10-3,TRBJ2-3,TGTGCCATCAGTTCGCCGGACAGCACAGATACGCAGTATTTT,CAISSPDSTDTQYF